This TCR beta chain was recorded in a study of regulatory T cells in long-lasting Graves disease. Time point of the sample: newly diagnosed GD, antithyroid drugs for less than 3 months. The TCR library used RNA extracted from PBMCs. Relying on iRepertoire HTBI primers and Arm-PCR of CDR3 regions, the team built TCR beta libraries. One entry per CDR3 protein results from TCRdb running MiXCR on the multiplex PCR reads. The table records 350,000 to 500,000 distinct CDR3 sequences, about a sixth of them present only once. This clonotype was seen a few times. Trimming removed 0 bases at V and 6 bases at J, with 6 bases between. The germline gives CDR1 SGHRS, CDR2 YFSETQ. The CDR3 runs 12 residues. The same sample was also studied in work on T cells in Graves' hyperthyroidism and ophthalmopathy. That source adds: HTBI primers were employed in a first-round RT-PCR of the TCR CDR3.

The source material was peripheral blood mononuclear cells (PBMCs), sampled at new diagnosis, from a patient treated with antithyroid drugs. The J gene is TRBJ1-1, the V gene TRBV5-1, with D unresolved. The source is a woman under 40 with Graves disease. The DNA of the CDR3 is TGCGCCAGCAGCTTGGGGGCGCCTGAAGCTTTCTTT. Amino acid sequence: CASSLGAPEAFF.